One sample yielded the 22 T cell receptor beta chains listed below, sequenced in a study of T cell repertoires in cytomegalovirus infection. TCRdb independently ran MiXCR on the reads; one entry per CDR3 protein. The sample holds some 680,000 distinct CDR3 sequences; roughly 35% are singletons and the top ten take around 2.8%. Sequencing used PBMCs. The receptor source for this set is a human donor in good health (CMV status not recorded). Some clones in this sample may be carry-over from other donors' samples.

The chain has TRBV7-3 and TRBJ2-1; D is possibly TRBD2 (5 bases). The length of the CDR3 is 19 residues. Deletions cut 5 bases from V and 0 bases from J, with 23 bases between. Germline V gene lookup returns CDR1 SGHTA and CDR2 FQGTGA. CDR3 amino acids: CASSHFRGGSKSSYNEQFF. CDR3 DNA: TGTGCCAGCAGCCATTTTCGGGGTGGTTCGAAAAGCTCCTACAATGAGCAGTTCTTC.

This clonotype was detected only a few times. The chain recombines TRBV19 with TRBJ2-7, with D possibly TRBD1 on 5 matching bases. The CDR3 has 13 amino acids. The ends were cut back, 3 bases at V and 9 bases at J, with 15 bases in the middle. CDR1 is LNHDA, CDR2 SQIVND, per germline (reference sequence). CDR3: CASSIPGIDGQYF. As DNA, the CDR3 is TGTGCCAGTAGTATCCCAGGGATAGATGGGCAGTACTTC.

This clonotype was observed a few times. A read error may explain this, as a much larger clone is one base away. The V gene is TRBV11-2, the J gene TRBJ2-7; 7 nucleotides align to TRBD1. The CDR3 is made up of 14 amino acids. With V trimmed by 1 base and J by 3 bases, 3 bases remained unmatched. CDR1 and CDR2 (germline): SGHAT, FQNNGV. The CDR3 here is CASSLGRQGYEQYF. DNA for the CDR3: TGTGCCAGCAGCTTAGGGAGACAGGGCTACGAGCAGTACTTC.

This clonotype was observed a few times. V is TRBV28 and J is TRBJ1-5, with D unclear. Trimming took off 2 bases at V and 2 bases at J, with 13 bases between the two ends. Germline V gene data show CDR1 as MDHEN and CDR2 as SYDVKM. The CDR3 is 16 amino acids. For the CDR3, the DNA is TGTGCCAGCAGTTTAGGCCGACGAGCAGGCAATCAGCCCCAGCATTTT. Amino acid sequence: CASSLGRRAGNQPQHF.

CDR3 nucleotide sequence: TGTGCCAGCAGCTTAGTTGGTCCTAGGTGGTACACCGGGGAGCTGTTTTTT. Protein product: CASSLVGPRWYTGELFF. The chain combines TRBV7-2 with TRBJ2-2, with no clear D. The CDR3 length is 17 residues. In germline, CDR1 is SGHTA, CDR2 FQGNSA. The V end was cut by 1 base, the J end by 3 bases, with 15 bases between.

The chain recombines TRBV4-1 with TRBJ1-4; D is uncertain. Germline CDR1 is MGHRA and CDR2 is YSYEKL. The CDR3 length is 14 residues. Trimming left V 1 base short and J 7 bases short, with 10 bases between. The CDR3 DNA sequence: TGCGCCAGCAGCCAAGTAGGCAATCCTGAAAAACTGTTTTTT. This codes for CASSQVGNPEKLFF.

V gene TRBV5-5 combines with J gene TRBJ2-3, with D possibly TRBD1 on 6 matching bases. The ends were cut back, 1 base at V and 4 bases at J, with 10 bases in the middle. The CDR3 consists of 14 residues. The germline V gene has CDR1 SGHKS and CDR2 YYEKEE (reference sequence). CDR3 residues: CASSLYRAADTQYF. CDR3 bases: TGTGCCAGCAGCTTGTACAGGGCTGCAGATACGCAGTATTTT.

The chain is built from TRBV6-8 and TRBJ1-2; D remains ambiguous. Germline V CDR1 and CDR2: MNHGY, SAAAGT. V was shortened by 0 bases and J by 2 bases, with 10 bases between the two germline ends. The CDR3 is 15 residues long. This CDR3 is CASSYSGRFNYGYTF. The DNA for the CDR3 is TGTGCCAGCAGTTACTCGGGGAGGTTCAACTATGGCTACACCTTC.

This clonotype was counted ten times or more. The chain combines TRBV27 with TRBJ1-1; tentatively, D is TRBD1 (6 bases). The CDR3 is made up of 16 amino acids. The germline V and J ends were trimmed by 8 bases and 1 base, with 20 bases remaining between them. CDR1 is MNHEY and CDR2 is SMNVEV in the germline V gene (reference sequence). CDR3 in DNA: TGTGCCAGCTCCCCTGGGGGGGGCAGGTGGAACACTGAAGCTTTCTTT. This sequence encodes CASSPGGGRWNTEAFF.

This clonotype was recorded at least ten times. The chain uses TRBV7-8 and TRBJ1-1; 11 bases agree with TRBD1. CDR3 length: 18 amino acids. The V segment lost 6 bases and the J segment 2 bases; nucleotides outside the gene matches: 14. Germline V lookup: CDR1 SGHVS, CDR2 FQNEAQ. CDR3 in DNA: TGTGCCAGCAGTCATAGGACAGGGGGCGCGAAAATAAACACTGAAGCTTTCTTT. This encodes CASSHRTGGAKINTEAFF.

This clonotype was counted only a few times. V usage is TRBV10-3 and J usage is TRBJ2-5, with 8 positions matching TRBD1. CDR3 length: 13 amino acids. Germline loops: CDR1 ENHRY, CDR2 SYGVKD. The V and J ends lost 5 bases and 4 bases, in that order; junction bases with no gene match: 3. The CDR3 sequence: CAISTGTGETQYF. CDR3 DNA sequence: TGTGCCATCAGTACCGGGACAGGAGAGACCCAGTACTTC.

The chain combines TRBV12-3 or TRBV12-4 with TRBJ1-2; TRBD1 might be the D (6 bases). V dropped 7 bases and J dropped 7 bases, with 16 bases sitting between them. This CDR3 has 13 residues. The CDR3 loop is CASTPTGRSGYTF. In nucleotides, the CDR3 is TGTGCCAGCACCCCTACAGGGCGGAGTGGCTACACCTTC.

Points on this clonotype: Since no conserved phenylalanine or tryptophan closes the CDR3, a read error is the likely cause. The chain links TRBV4-1 to TRBJ2-1; maybe TRBD1 (7 bases). The CDR3 spans 16 residues. Germline V lookup: CDR1 MGHRA, CDR2 YSYEKL. The DNA of the CDR3 is TGCGACAGCAGCCCTATGCAGGCAGGGGGGACTCATGAGCAGTTCTGC. Translated: CDSSPMQAGGTHEQFC.

The chain recombines TRBV11-2 with TRBJ2-2, with 8 positions matching TRBD1. Germline CDR1 reads SGHAT; CDR2 reads FQNNGV. V lost 1 base to trimming and J lost 3 bases; unmatched junction nucleotides: 4. The CDR3 runs 16 residues. The CDR3 region has the DNA TGTGCCAGCAGCTTAGTGGCAGGGGGCCACACCGGGGAGCTGTTTTTT. Protein product: CASSLVAGGHTGELFF. Complete variable domain (other parts from reference TRBV11-2 and TRBJ2-2): EAGVAQSPRYKIIEKRQSVAFWCNPISGHATLYWYQQILGQGPKLLIQFQNNGVVDDSQLPKDRFSAERLKGVDSTLKIQPAKLEDSAVYLCASSLVAGGHTGELFFGEGSRLTVL.

This clonotype came up a few times. The rearrangement joins TRBV10-3 to TRBJ1-2, with D possibly TRBD1 on 5 matching bases. Germline-derived CDR1 and CDR2 are ENHRY and SYGVKD. V dropped 3 bases and J dropped 3 bases, with 8 bases sitting between them. The CDR3 is made up of 13 amino acids. The CDR3 region is CAISEDSYYGYTF. The CDR3 DNA reads as TGTGCCATCAGTGAAGACAGCTACTATGGCTACACCTTC.

This clonotype was seen only a few times. The CDR3 DNA is TGCGCCAGCAGCCAGAGCGGGATCCGGACTAAATACAATGAGCAGTTCTTC. This sequence encodes CASSQSGIRTKYNEQFF. The chain is built from TRBV4-1 and TRBJ2-1; 7 bases align to TRBD2. Per the germline V gene, CDR1 is MGHRA and CDR2 is YSYEKL. This CDR3 spans 17 amino acids. Unmatched junction bases numbered 12, after V lost 3 bases and J lost 4 bases.

The sample holds many counts of this clonotype. The rearrangement joins TRBV7-8 to TRBJ2-1; 8 positions match TRBD1. V gave up 5 bases and J gave up 2 bases; unmatched junction bases: 5. Germline CDR1 SGHVS, CDR2 FQNEAQ. The length of the CDR3 is 15 residues. The CDR3 DNA reads as TGTGCCAGCAGCAAAGGACAGGGCCCCTACAATGAGCAGTTCTTC. Translating gives CASSKGQGPYNEQFF.

This clonotype was counted between two and nine times. The chain carries TRBV4-2 and TRBJ2-1; TRBD2 matches 11 bases. The J segment lost 3 bases and the V segment lost 3 bases, leaving 4 bases of the junction unmatched. CDR3 size: 16 residues. Germline CDR1 and CDR2: LGHNA and YNFKEQ. In nucleotides, the CDR3 is TGTGCCAGCAGCCAGTCACTAGCGGGGGACTACAATGAGCAGTTCTTC. It specifies CASSQSLAGDYNEQFF.

In this sample, this clonotype turned up a few times. The V and J genes are TRBV20-1 and TRBJ2-1; 11 nucleotides agree with TRBD2. After removal of 0 bases from V and 0 bases from J, the junction contained 13 bases not matched to a gene. This CDR3 contains 20 residues. The germline CDR1 and CDR2 sequences are DFQATT and SNEGSKA (reference sequence). The CDR3 nucleotides read TGCAGTGCTAGAGAGGGGGGCCGGCTAGCGGGGGGCCGCTCCTACAATGAGCAGTTCTTC. It specifies CSAREGGRLAGGRSYNEQFF.

This clonotype was picked up one time. V usage is TRBV7-9 and J usage is TRBJ1-4; possible D gene TRBD1, 5 bases. This CDR3 is 14 amino acids long. Trimming took 1 base from V and 5 from J, leaving 8 bases between them. Germline CDR1 is SEHNR and CDR2 is FQNEAQ (reference sequence). CDR3 residues: CASSLVGRNEKLFF. The CDR3 nucleotides read TGTGCCAGCAGCTTAGTGGGGCGGAATGAAAAACTGTTTTTT.

Written as DNA, the CDR3 is TGTGCCAGCAGTGAGAACAGGGTTGCCAAAAACATTCAGTACTTC. As protein: CASSENRVAKNIQYF. The chain employs TRBV2 and TRBJ2-4; TRBD1 might be the D (6 bases). The ends were cut back, 3 bases at V and 1 base at J, with 10 bases in the middle. The CDR3 sequence is 15 residues long. The germline gives CDR1 SNHLY, CDR2 FYNNEI. The full variable domain, rest sourced from reference TRBV2 and TRBJ2-4, is EPEVTQTPSHQVTQMGQEVILRCVPISNHLYFYWYRQILGQKVEFLVSFYNNEISEKSEIFDDQFSVERPDGSNFTLKIRSTKLEDSAMYFCASSENRVAKNIQYFGAGTRLSVL.

This clonotype occurred a few times. The rearrangement joins TRBV7-8 to TRBJ2-7; D uncertain. The CDR3 runs 15 residues. Looked up from germline, CDR1 is SGHVS and CDR2 is FQNEAQ. The V gene lost 5 bases and the J gene lost 7 bases, with 21 bases spanning the gap. The CDR3 loop is CASSPRPPPLGEQYF. DNA for the CDR3: TGTGCCAGCAGCCCCCGTCCTCCCCCCCTGGGGGAGCAGTACTTC.